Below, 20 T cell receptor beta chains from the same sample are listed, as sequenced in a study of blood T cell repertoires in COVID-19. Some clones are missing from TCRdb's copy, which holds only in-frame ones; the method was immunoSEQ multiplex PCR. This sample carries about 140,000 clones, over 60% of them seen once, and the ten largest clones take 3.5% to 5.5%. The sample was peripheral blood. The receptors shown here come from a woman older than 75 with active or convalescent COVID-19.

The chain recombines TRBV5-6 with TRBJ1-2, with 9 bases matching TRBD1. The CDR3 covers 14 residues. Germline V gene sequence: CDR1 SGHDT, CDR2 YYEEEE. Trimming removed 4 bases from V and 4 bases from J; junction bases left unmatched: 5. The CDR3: CASSTGQGIYGYTF. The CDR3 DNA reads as TGTGCCAGCAGCACCGGACAGGGGATCTATGGCTACACCTTC.

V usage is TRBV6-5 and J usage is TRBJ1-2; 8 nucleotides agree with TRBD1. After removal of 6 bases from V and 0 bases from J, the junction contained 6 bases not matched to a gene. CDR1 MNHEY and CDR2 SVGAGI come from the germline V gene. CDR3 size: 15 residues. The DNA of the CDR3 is TGTGCCAGCAGAACCGACAGGGGATCTAACTATGGCTACACCTTC. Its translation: CASRTDRGSNYGYTF.

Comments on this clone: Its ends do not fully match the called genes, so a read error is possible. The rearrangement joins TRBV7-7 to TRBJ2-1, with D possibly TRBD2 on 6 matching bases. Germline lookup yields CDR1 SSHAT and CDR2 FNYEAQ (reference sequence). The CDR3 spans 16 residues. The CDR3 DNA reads TGTGCTAGCAGCGCCAGCGCCGGGACTGCCTACAATGAGCAGTTCTTC. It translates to CASSASAGTAYNEQFF. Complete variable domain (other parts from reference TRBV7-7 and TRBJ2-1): GAGVSQSPRYKVTKRGQDVTLRCDPISSHATLYWYQQALGQGPEFLTYFNYEAQPDKSGLPSDRFSAERPEGSISTLTIQRTEQRDSAMYRCASSASAGTAYNEQFFGPGTRLTVL.

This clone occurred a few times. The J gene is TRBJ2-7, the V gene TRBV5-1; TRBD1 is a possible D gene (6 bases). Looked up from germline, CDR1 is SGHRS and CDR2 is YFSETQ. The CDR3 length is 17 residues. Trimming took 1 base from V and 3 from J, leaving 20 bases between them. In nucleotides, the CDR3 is TGCGCCAGCAGCTTGTTCGGACAGCCGTCTAAGGTCTACGAGCAGTACTTC. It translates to CASSLFGQPSKVYEQYF.

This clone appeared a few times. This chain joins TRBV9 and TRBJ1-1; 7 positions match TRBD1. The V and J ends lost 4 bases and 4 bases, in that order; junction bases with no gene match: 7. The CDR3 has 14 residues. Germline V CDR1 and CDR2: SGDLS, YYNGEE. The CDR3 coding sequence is TGTGCCAGCAGCCCTCATGACAGGGTCACTGAAGCTTTCTTT. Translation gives CASSPHDRVTEAFF.

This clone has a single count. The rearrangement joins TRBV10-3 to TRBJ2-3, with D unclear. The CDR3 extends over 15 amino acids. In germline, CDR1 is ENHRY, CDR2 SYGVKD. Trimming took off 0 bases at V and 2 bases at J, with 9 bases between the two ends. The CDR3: CAISESVGTTDTQYF. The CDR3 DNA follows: TGTGCCATCAGTGAGTCCGTCGGTACCACAGATACGCAGTATTTT.

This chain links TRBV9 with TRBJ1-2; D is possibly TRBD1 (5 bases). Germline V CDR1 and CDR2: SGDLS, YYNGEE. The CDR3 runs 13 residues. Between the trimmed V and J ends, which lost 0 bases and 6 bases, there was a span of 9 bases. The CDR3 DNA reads TGTGCCAGCAGCGTAGATCGGGGGGATGGCTACACCTTC. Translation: CASSVDRGDGYTF.

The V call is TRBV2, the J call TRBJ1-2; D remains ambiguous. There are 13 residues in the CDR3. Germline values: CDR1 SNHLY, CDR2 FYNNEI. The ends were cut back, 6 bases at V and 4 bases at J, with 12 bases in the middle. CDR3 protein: CASRGGIGYGYTF. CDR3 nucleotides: TGTGCCAGCAGGGGAGGGATAGGCTATGGCTACACCTTC.

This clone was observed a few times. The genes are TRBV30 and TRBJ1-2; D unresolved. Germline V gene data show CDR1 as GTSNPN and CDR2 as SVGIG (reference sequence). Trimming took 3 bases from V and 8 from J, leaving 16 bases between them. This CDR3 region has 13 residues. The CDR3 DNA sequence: TGTGCCTGGAGCGCGGACCGGGATGAAGGCTACACCTTC. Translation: CAWSADRDEGYTF. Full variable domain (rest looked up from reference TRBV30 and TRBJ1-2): SQTIHQWPATLVQPVGSPLSLECTVEGTSNPNLYWYRQAAGRGLQLLFYSVGIGQISSEVPQNLSASRPQDRQFILSSKKLLLSDSGFYLCAWSADRDEGYTFGSGTRLTVV.

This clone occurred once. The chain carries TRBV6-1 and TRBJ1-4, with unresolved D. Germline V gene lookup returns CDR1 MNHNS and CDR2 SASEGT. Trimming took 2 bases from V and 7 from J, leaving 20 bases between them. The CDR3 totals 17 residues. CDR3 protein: CASSEMERSIGSEKLFF. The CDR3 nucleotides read TGTGCCAGCAGTGAAATGGAACGGAGCATCGGAAGTGAAAAACTGTTTTTT.

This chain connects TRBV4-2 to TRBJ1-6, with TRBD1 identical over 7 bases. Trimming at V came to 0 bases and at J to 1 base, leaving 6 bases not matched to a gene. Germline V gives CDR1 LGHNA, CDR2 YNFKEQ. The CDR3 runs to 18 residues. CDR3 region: CASSQDRHRGSYNSPLHF. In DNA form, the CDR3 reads TGTGCCAGCAGCCAAGATCGGCACAGGGGTTCCTATAATTCACCCCTCCACTTT.

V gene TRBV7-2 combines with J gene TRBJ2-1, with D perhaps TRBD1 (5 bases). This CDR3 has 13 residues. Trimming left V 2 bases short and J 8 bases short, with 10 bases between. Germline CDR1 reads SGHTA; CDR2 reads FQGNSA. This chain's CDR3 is CASSLQGSHEQFF. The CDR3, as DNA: TGTGCCAGCAGCTTACAGGGTTCCCATGAGCAGTTCTTC.

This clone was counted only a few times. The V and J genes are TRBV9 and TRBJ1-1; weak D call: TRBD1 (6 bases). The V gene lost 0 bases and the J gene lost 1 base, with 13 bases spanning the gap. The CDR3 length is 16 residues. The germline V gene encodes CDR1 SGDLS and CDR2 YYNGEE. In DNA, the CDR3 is TGTGCCAGCAGCGTAGGTGCGGGGGGGCAGAACACTGAAGCTTTCTTT. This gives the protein CASSVGAGGQNTEAFF.

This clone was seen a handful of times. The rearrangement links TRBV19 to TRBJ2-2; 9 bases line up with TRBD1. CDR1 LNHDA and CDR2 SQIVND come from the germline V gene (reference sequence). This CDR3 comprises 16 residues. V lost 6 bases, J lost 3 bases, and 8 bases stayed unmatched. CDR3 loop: CASSRSGTGYTGELFF. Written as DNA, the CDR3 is TGTGCCAGTAGCCGCTCCGGGACAGGGTACACCGGGGAGCTGTTTTTT. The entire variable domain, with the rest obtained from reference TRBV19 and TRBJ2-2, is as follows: DGGITQSPKYLFRKEGQNVTLSCEQNLNHDAMYWYRQDPGQGLRLIYYSQIVNDFQKGDIAEGYSVSREKKESFPLTVTSAQKNPTAFYLCASSRSGTGYTGELFFGEGSRLTVL.

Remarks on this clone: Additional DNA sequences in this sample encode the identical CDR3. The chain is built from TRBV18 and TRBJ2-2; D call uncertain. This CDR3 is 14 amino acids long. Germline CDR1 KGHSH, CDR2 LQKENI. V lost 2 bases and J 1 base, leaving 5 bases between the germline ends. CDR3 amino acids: CASSPGQNTGELFF. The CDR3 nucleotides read TGTGCCAGCTCACCAGGCCAGAACACCGGGGAGCTGTTTTTT.

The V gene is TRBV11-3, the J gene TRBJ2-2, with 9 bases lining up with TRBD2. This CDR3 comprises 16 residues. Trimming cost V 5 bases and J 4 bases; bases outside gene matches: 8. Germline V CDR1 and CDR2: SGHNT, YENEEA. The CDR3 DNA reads TGTGCCAGCAGCCCCACCGGAGCGGGGGGCACCGGGGAGCTGTTTTTT. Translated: CASSPTGAGGTGELFF.

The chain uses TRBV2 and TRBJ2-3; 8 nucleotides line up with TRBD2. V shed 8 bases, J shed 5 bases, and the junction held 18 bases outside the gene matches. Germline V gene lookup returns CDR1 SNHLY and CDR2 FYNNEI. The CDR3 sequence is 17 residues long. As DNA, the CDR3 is TGTGCCAGCCGATCAGAGTTTTCCGGGACTAGGAGAGATACGCAGTATTTT. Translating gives CASRSEFSGTRRDTQYF.

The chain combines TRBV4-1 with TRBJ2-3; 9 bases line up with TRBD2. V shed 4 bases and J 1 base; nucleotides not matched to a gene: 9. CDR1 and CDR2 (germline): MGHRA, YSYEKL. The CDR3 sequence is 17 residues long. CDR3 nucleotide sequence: TGCGCCAGCAGCCCAACCGGGACTAGCAGACGCACAGATACGCAGTATTTT. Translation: CASSPTGTSRRTDTQYF.

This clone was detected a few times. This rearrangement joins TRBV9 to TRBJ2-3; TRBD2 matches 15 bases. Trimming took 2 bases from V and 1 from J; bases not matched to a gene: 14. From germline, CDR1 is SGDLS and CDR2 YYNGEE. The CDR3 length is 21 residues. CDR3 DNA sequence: TGTGCCAGCAGCGTCAAACCTCGGACTAGCGGGGGGGCCTTTGGCACAGATACGCAGTATTTT. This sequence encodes CASSVKPRTSGGAFGTDTQYF.

The CDR3 DNA sequence: TGTGCCAGCAGACCCGGGACAGGGCGAGAGAATGAGCAGTTCTTC. This sequence encodes CASRPGTGRENEQFF. The rearrangement links TRBV2 to TRBJ2-1, with TRBD1 matching 9 bases. J was trimmed by 7 bases and V by 6 bases; bases with no gene match: 10. Germline V gives CDR1 SNHLY, CDR2 FYNNEI. The CDR3 has 15 amino acids. The entire variable domain, with the rest obtained from reference TRBV2 and TRBJ2-1, is as follows: EPEVTQTPSHQVTQMGQEVILRCVPISNHLYFYWYRQILGQKVEFLVSFYNNEISEKSEIFDDQFSVERPDGSNFTLKIRSTKLEDSAMYFCASRPGTGRENEQFFGPGTRLTVL.